The table lists the clone carrying this T cell receptor (beta chain) with a count of one. This table comes from immunoSEQ multiplex PCR, and its TCRdb copy is limited to in-frame clones, with some not included. In the table there are some 140,000 clones, 90% to 95% of which are singletons. The sample comes from a study of control samples from healthy donors and cancer patients. Trimming cost V 0 bases and J 2 bases, with 8 bases left between them. The CDR3 is made up of 15 amino acids. Germline values: CDR1 SGDLS, CDR2 YYNGEE. The receptor's source is a man between 40 and 49 years old in good health. The sample consisted of blood. The genes are TRBV9 and TRBJ2-2; D is ambiguous. The CDR3 reads CASSVVDTNTGELFF. CDR3 sequence (DNA): TGTGCCAGCAGCGTAGTAGACACAAACACCGGGGAGCTGTTTTTT.